The present T cell receptor (beta chain) was sequenced within a study of T cell responses to AZD1222 COVID-19 vaccine. Findings of the study overall: Baseline seropositivity occurred in only a handful of AZD1222 recipients.

The data were produced by immunoSEQ multiplex PCR, yet TCRdb's version contains in-frame clones alone and is incomplete. The sample lists more than 95,000 clones, 89% occurring once. A note on this clone: What it binds is unknown.

V lost 2 bases and J 8 bases, leaving 6 bases between the germline ends. The CDR3 is 11 amino acids. The V gene's germline CDR1 is SQVTM and CDR2 ANQGSEA. The J gene is TRBJ1-4, the V gene TRBV29-1; D is unresolved. The TCR comes from an adult in good health. The specimen comprised peripheral blood, sampled on day 0 of AZD1222 vaccination. CDR3 nucleotides: TGCAGCGTTGAACATCGGGAAAAACTGTTTTTT. The encoded protein is CSVEHREKLFF.